This T cell receptor (beta chain) was retrieved from a study of CXCR3-negative and CXCR3-positive naive CD8 T cells. The wider study: Across all libraries, TRB reads numbered roughly 140 million, with about 1.5 +/- 0.3 million in each library. Findings and caveats of the study: Memory CD8+ cells showed much lower diversity, while both naive subsets displayed comparably high diversity. CXCR3-positive naive cells had more hydrophobic TRB CDR3s than CXCR3-negative naive cells.

A CD45RO-CCR7+CD27+CD95- phenotype identified naive CD8+ T cells. The CDR3 consists of 16 residues. The V gene's germline CDR1 is LGHNA and CDR2 YNFKEQ. The TRB libraries of cDNA were built by UMI-labeled 5' RACE. TCRdb reworked the 5' RACE reads into one entry per CDR3 protein, no DNA. In all, the sample yields approximately 26,000 distinct CDR3 sequences. Comments on this clonotype: The antigen is undetermined.

This clonotype was obtained from a human donor in good health. Some clones in this sample may be carry-over from other donors' samples. Sequenced input: naive CXCR3- CD8+ T cells from blood. As for subset: CD45RO-CCR7+CD27+CD95- naive CD8+ T cells lacking CXCR3 (TNR3-). This sequence joins TRBV4-2 and TRBJ2-7; TCRdb's assignment of TRBD2 cannot be checked, as there is no DNA. The CDR3 loop is CASSQELPSGHYEQYF.